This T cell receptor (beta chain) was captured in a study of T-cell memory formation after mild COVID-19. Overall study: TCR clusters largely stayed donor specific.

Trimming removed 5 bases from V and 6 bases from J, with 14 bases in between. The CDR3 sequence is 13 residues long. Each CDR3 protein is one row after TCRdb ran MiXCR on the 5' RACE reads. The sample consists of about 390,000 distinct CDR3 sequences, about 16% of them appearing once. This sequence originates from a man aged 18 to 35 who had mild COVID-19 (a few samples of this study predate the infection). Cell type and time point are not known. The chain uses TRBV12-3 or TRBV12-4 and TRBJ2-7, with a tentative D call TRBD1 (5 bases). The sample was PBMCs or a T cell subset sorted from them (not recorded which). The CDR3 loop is CASSTGAQGEQYF. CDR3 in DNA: TGTGCCAGCAGTACAGGAGCCCAAGGCGAGCAGTACTTC.